Listed here are 3 T cell receptor beta chains from one sample, sequenced in a study of T cell responses to AZD1222 COVID-19 vaccine listed by TCRdb under 2021. Preparation of the library involved the immunoSEQ multiplex PCR assay. As stored in TCRdb, this immuneACCESS dataset retains in-frame rearrangements with V and J assigned. A fraction of the clones does not appear; measured against another copy, unresolved V genes explain less than half of the discrepancy, and the remainder lacks a known reason. The sample table shows 140,000 to 150,000 clones, and under 95% are seen once. The top ten hold 1.9% of the sample. In light of the paper, this sample's time point label describes: about 28 days (+/-7) after the second vaccine dose. The material sequenced was peripheral blood, taken 28 days after the second AZD1222 dose. These receptors all come from an adult who received the AZD1222 COVID-19 vaccine.

This chain uses TRBV4-1 with TRBJ1-4; D not resolved. The V end lost 4 bases, the J end lost 8 bases, and 14 bases lay between the germline ends. Germline V gene sequence: CDR1 MGHRA, CDR2 YSYEKL. The CDR3 loop spans 14 amino acids. The CDR3 region has the DNA TGCGCCAGCAGCCCCCTACCCGGGCTAGAAAAACTGTTTTTT. Its translation is CASSPLPGLEKLFF.

This clone came up once. V gene TRBV6-4 combines with J gene TRBJ2-4; TRBD2 aligns across 12 bases. After removal of 4 bases from V and 0 bases from J, the junction contained 10 bases not matched to a gene. Germline V gene lookup returns CDR1 MRHNA and CDR2 SNTAGT. CDR3 length: 19 amino acids. The CDR3 spells CASSGSGTSGSLAKNIQYF. The CDR3 DNA follows: TGTGCCAGCAGTGGATCCGGGACTAGCGGGTCCCTAGCCAAAAACATTCAGTACTTC.

This chain joins TRBV5-4 and TRBJ1-6, with 9 bases aligning to TRBD1. Trimming at V came to 5 bases and at J to 7 bases, leaving 7 bases not matched to a gene. Per the germline V gene, CDR1 is SGHNT and CDR2 is YYREEE (reference sequence). The CDR3 has 15 amino acids. Written as DNA, the CDR3 is TGTGCCAGCAGAGAGGGACAGGGAGGAAATTCACCCCTCCACTTT. It codes for CASREGQGGNSPLHF.